This T cell receptor beta chain originates from a study of identical twins. Germline lookup yields CDR1 MGHRA and CDR2 YSYEKL. The CDR3 is made up of 17 amino acids. V lost 1 base to trimming and J lost 2 bases, with 15 bases between them. MiXCR was run by TCRdb on the 5' RACE reads, yielding one entry per CDR3 protein. The table shows around 530,000 distinct CDR3 sequences, with around 15% occurring only once. The same sample was also used in a study of yellow fever vaccine responses in identical twins.

V gene TRBV4-1 combines with J gene TRBJ1-5; tentatively, D is TRBD1 (5 bases). Sequencing was performed on CD4+ T cells sorted from blood. This sequence originates from a woman aged 18-29 years in good health. The CDR3 nucleotides are TGCGCCAGCAGCCAAGTTATGCGGGGCGGTGGCAATCAGCCCCAGCATTTT. It encodes CASSQVMRGGGNQPQHF.